This entry features one TCR beta chain sequence. This entry is derived from a study of blood T cell repertoires in COVID-19. Clones were read by immunoSEQ multiplex PCR, and TCRdb kept only the in-frame ones, dropping some. This table has approximately 130,000 clones, 80% to 85% appearing once. The CDR3 totals 13 residues. V dropped 6 bases and J dropped 0 bases, with 6 bases sitting between them. Germline CDR1 is MNHEY and CDR2 is SVGAGI. The specimen was PBMCs or T cells enriched from blood (not recorded which). The J gene is TRBJ2-1, the V gene TRBV6-5; tentative D call: TRBD2 (5 bases). This TCR was sampled from a young man who had recovered from COVID-19. Written as DNA, the CDR3 is TGTGCCAGCAGAGCGGACTCCTACAATGAGCAGTTCTTC. It yields the protein CASRADSYNEQFF.